This T cell receptor beta chain was obtained from a study of PD-L1 blockade in urothelial cancer. The overall study: The year 2014 saw patients start atezolizumab, 1,200 mg intravenously every 3 weeks. Males with bladder-origin urothelial cancer made up about 85% of the roughly 29 patients. Counts from blood samples showed a median of 141,255 T cells.

The data were produced by immunoSEQ multiplex PCR, yet TCRdb's version contains in-frame clones alone and is incomplete. Of 17,000 or so clones in the sample, 87% are singletons; the top ten hold 5.9%. The germline CDR1 and CDR2 sequences are SEHNR and FQNEAQ (reference sequence). The CDR3 consists of 13 residues. Between the trimmed V and J ends, which lost 0 bases and 8 bases, there was a span of 10 bases. Per patient, between 1 and 8 samples were collected at pretreatment and on-treatment time points. This TCR derives from a man aged 45-65 years with urothelial cancer. This material consisted of PBMCs, taken around atezolizumab (anti-PD-L1) treatment. The genes are TRBV7-9 and TRBJ2-5, with a weak D call TRBD1 (6 bases). The CDR3 region has the DNA TGTGCCAGCAGCTTAGCGGGCAGGGGAACCCAGTACTTC. It is translated as CASSLAGRGTQYF.